This record covers a single TCR beta chain. Its specificity is not known. This record belongs to a study of cytomegalovirus exposure and HLA in healthy donors. Whole-study results and caveats: By a later analysis, the bulk of CMV-associated TCR beta chains appeared HLA-restricted. A later analysis associated some 18,000 TCR beta sequences with HLA alleles at a 0.05 false discovery rate. Sequencing likely caused a cluster of highly shared sequence variants.

CDR1 is SGHVS, CDR2 FQNEAQ, per germline. The CDR3 loop spans 14 amino acids. The V end lost 5 bases, the J end lost 2 bases, and 13 bases lay between the germline ends. Researchers ran the PCR with 60 Vbeta and 13 Jbeta primers. Profiling relied on immunoSEQ multiplex PCR, and the TCRdb table lists in-frame clones only, not all of them. The data show 96,000 or so clones, approximately 74% seen once. The specimen was PBMCs. The sequence came from a female donor in good health and CMV-seropositive. The chain carries TRBV7-8 and TRBJ2-7; a possible D gene is TRBD1 (6 bases). CDR3 coding DNA: TGTGCCAGCAGCCCCGAGACAGGTCCCTACGAGCAGTACTTC. This translates into CASSPETGPYEQYF.